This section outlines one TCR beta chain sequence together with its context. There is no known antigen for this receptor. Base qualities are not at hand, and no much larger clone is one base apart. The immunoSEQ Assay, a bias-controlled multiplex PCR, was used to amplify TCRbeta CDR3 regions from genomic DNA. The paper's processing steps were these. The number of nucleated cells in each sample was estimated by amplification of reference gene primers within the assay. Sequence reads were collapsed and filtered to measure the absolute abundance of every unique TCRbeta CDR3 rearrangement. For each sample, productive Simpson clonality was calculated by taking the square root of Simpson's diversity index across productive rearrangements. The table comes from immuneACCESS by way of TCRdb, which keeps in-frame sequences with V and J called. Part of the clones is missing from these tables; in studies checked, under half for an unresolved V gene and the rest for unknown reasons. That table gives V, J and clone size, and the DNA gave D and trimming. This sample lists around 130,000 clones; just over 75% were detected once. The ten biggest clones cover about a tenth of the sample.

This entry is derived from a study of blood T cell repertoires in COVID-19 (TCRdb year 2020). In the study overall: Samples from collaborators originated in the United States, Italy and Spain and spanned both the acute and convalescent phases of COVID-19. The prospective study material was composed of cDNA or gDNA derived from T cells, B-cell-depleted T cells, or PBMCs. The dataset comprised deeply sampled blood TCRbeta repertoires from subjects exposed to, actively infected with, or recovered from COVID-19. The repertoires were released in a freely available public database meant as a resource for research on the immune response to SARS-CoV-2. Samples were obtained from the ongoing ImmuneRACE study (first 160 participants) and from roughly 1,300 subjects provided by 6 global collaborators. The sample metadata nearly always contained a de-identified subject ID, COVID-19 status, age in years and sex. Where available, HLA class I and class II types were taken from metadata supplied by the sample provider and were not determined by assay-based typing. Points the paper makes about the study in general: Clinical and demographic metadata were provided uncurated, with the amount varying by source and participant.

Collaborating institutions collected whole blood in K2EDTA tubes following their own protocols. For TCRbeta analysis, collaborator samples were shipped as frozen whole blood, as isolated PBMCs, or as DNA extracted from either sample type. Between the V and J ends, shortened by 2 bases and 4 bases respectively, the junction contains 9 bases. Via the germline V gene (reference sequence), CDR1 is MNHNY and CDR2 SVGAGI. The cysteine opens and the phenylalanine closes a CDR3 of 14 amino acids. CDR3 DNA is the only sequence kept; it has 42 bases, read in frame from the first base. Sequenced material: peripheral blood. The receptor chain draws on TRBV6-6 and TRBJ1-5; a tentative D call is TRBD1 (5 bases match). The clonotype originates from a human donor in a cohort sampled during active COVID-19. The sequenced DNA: TGTGCCAGCAGTTACGCGACAGAAAATCAGCCCCAGCATTTT. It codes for CASSYATENQPQHF.